The clone carrying this T cell receptor beta chain was counted only a few times. What it binds is not known. This sample is part of a study of T cells in localized non-small cell lung cancer. CDR1 and CDR2 from the germline V gene are SGDLS and YYNGEE. The CDR3 loop spans 14 amino acids. Trimming stripped 5 bases from V and 2 bases from J, with 8 bases between. This table comes from immunoSEQ multiplex PCR, and its TCRdb copy is limited to in-frame clones, with some not included. The sample consists of about 78,000 clones, approximately 85% of them appearing once. Study-level points and caveats: In adjacent lung, a median roughly 58 of the top 100 tumor clones were found. Higher adjacent-lung clonality was associated with shorter survival.

This chain connects TRBV9 to TRBJ2-6, with D unresolved. The source is a man between 40 and 75 years old with stage I lung adenocarcinoma. Sequencing used peripheral blood, obtained before any cancer treatment. The CDR3 coding sequence is TGTGCCAGCAGTGAGGTTGCTGGGGCCAACGTCCTGACTTTC. Protein: CASSEVAGANVLTF.